What follows are 7 T cell receptor beta chains derived from one specimen sequenced in a study of cytomegalovirus exposure and HLA in healthy donors. This table comes from immunoSEQ multiplex PCR, and its TCRdb copy is limited to in-frame clones, with some not included. The table records about 110,000 clones, roughly 90% of them present only once. Sample: PBMCs. The receptors derive from a woman aged 18-29 years in good health and CMV-seronegative.

The chain is built from TRBV6-5 and TRBJ2-7, with 7 bases identical to TRBD1. The junction had 7 bases not matched to a gene; V was cut back by 0 bases and J by 5 bases. The CDR3 length is 15 residues. Germline CDR1 is MNHEY and CDR2 is SVGAGI. The CDR3 DNA sequence: TGTGCCAGCAGTTACTCGAGGGGGCGGATGGACGAGCAGTACTTC. Its translation: CASSYSRGRMDEQYF.

The CDR3 here is CASSEAPDRGRTGANVLTF. In DNA, the CDR3 is TGTGCCAGCAGTGAAGCCCCAGACAGGGGGCGGACTGGGGCCAACGTCCTGACTTTC. V usage is TRBV2 and J usage is TRBJ2-6; 10 bases line up with TRBD1. CDR1 and CDR2 (germline): SNHLY, FYNNEI. CDR3 length: 19 amino acids. The ends lost 0 bases at V and 2 bases at J; junction bases unmatched: 7.

The rearrangement uses TRBV4-1 and TRBJ1-4; 8 bases are a match to TRBD1. Germline-derived CDR1 and CDR2 are MGHRA and YSYEKL. The CDR3 spans 16 residues. The V segment lost 4 bases and the J segment 11 bases; nucleotides outside the gene matches: 15. The CDR3 spells CASSPPRTGQIGKLFF. The CDR3 coding sequence is TGCGCCAGCAGCCCTCCCCGGACAGGGCAAATTGGGAAACTGTTTTTT.

This chain connects TRBV6-5 to TRBJ2-3; D is ambiguous. Trimming shortened V by 5 bases and J by 4 bases, and 7 bases separated the two germline ends. CDR3 length equals 12 residues. Germline-derived CDR1 and CDR2 are MNHEY and SVGAGI. CDR3 sequence (DNA): TGTGCCAGCAGTCCACAACCAGATACGCAGTATTTT. Translating gives CASSPQPDTQYF.

This sequence joins TRBV18 and TRBJ1-2; 7 nucleotides match TRBD1. The germline V gene has CDR1 KGHSH and CDR2 LQKENI. This CDR3 is 14 amino acids long. V gave up 1 base and J gave up 5 bases; unmatched junction bases: 4. The CDR3 here is CASSPQGARYGYTF. In DNA form, the CDR3 reads TGTGCCAGCTCACCACAGGGGGCTAGGTATGGCTACACCTTC. Combining the CDR3 with reference TRBV18 and TRBJ1-2 gives the whole variable domain NAGVMQNPRHLVRRRGQEARLRCSPMKGHSHVYWYRQLPEEGLKFMVYLQKENIIDESGMPKERFSAEFPKEGPSILRIQQVVRGDSAAYFCASSPQGARYGYTFGSGTRLTVV.

This chain joins TRBV7-3 and TRBJ2-1; the match to TRBD1 covers 7 bases. CDR3 length: 13 residues. V lost 3 bases and J lost 5; bases outside the gene matches: 1. Per germline, CDR1 SGHTA and CDR2 FQGTGA. As DNA, the CDR3 is TGTGCCAGCAGCTTTGGGACAGACAATGAGCAGTTCTTC. This encodes CASSFGTDNEQFF.

The V gene is TRBV30, the J gene TRBJ1-4; TRBD1 matches at 8 bases. With 1 base clipped from V and 10 bases from J, the junction kept 5 bases outside the gene matches. The CDR3 consists of 13 residues. Germline values: CDR1 GTSNPN, CDR2 SVGIG (reference sequence). The CDR3 protein is CAWSGTGYGKLFF. The CDR3 DNA follows: TGTGCCTGGAGTGGGACAGGGTATGGAAAACTGTTTTTT.